A single sample is the source of the 30 T cell receptor beta chains below, sequenced in a study of blood T cell repertoires in COVID-19. Profiled with immunoSEQ multiplex PCR; TCRdb holds only in-frame clones, not every one. The sample contains about 200,000 clones, roughly 90% of which appear only once. Sequencing used peripheral blood. These receptors came from a man aged 25-45 years who had recovered from COVID-19.

The DNA of the CDR3 is TGCGCCAGCAGCCTCCGAGAGGATCAGCCCCAGCATTTT. It yields the protein CASSLREDQPQHF. The genes are TRBV4-1 and TRBJ1-5, with unresolved D. Germline assignment: CDR1 MGHRA and CDR2 YSYEKL. The CDR3 spans 13 residues. Trimming took off 4 bases at V and 5 bases at J, with 9 bases between the two ends.

The chain joins TRBV19 to TRBJ2-1, with a possible D match to TRBD1 (6 bases). The V end was cut by 8 bases, the J end by 0 bases, with 14 bases between. The CDR3 has 15 amino acids. The germline gives CDR1 LNHDA, CDR2 SQIVND (reference sequence). The CDR3 DNA is TGTGCCAGTGGGACAAGCAGTAGCTCCTACAATGAGCAGTTCTTC. Its translation is CASGTSSSSYNEQFF.

The V call is TRBV18, the J call TRBJ1-1; tentative D call: TRBD1 (5 bases). V lost 3 bases and J lost 8, with 19 bases in between. The germline V gene has CDR1 KGHSH and CDR2 LQKENI. The CDR3 runs to 15 residues. The DNA for the CDR3 is TGTGCCAGCTCACCGCAGGGAGGCGGGCAGATGGAAGCTTTCTTT. It encodes CASSPQGGGQMEAFF.

The chain carries TRBV7-9 and TRBJ2-3; TRBD1 matches at 11 bases. Losses at the gene ends were 4 bases for V and 8 bases for J; bases not matched to a gene: 5. CDR1 and CDR2 (germline): SEHNR, FQNEAQ (reference sequence). The CDR3 is 14 residues long. Written as DNA, the CDR3 is TGTGCCAGCAGCTCCGGACAGGGGGCGGGTACGCAGTATTTT. This encodes CASSSGQGAGTQYF.

The chain carries TRBV6-2 or TRBV6-3 and TRBJ2-7, with a weak D call TRBD1 (5 bases). Germline CDR1 MNHEY, CDR2 SVGEGT. Trimming took off 4 bases at V and 3 bases at J, with 16 bases between the two ends. The CDR3 sequence is 15 residues long. Written as DNA, the CDR3 is TGTGCCAGCAGTTTCGCTTACAGGTATAGCTACGAGCAGTACTTC. Its protein product is CASSFAYRYSYEQYF.

V and J are TRBV10-3 and TRBJ1-6; weak D call: TRBD1 (6 bases). The V gene's germline CDR1 is ENHRY and CDR2 SYGVKD. The CDR3 totals 17 residues. The ends were cut back, 6 bases at V and 7 bases at J, with 22 bases in the middle. The CDR3 sequence is CAISPPNPTGKNSPLHF. The CDR3 DNA reads as TGTGCCATCAGCCCCCCAAACCCTACAGGGAAGAATTCACCCCTCCACTTT.

V usage is TRBV18 and J usage is TRBJ2-1, with D perhaps matching TRBD1 (6 bases). Germline V gene sequence: CDR1 KGHSH, CDR2 LQKENI. This CDR3 has 15 residues. Trimming left V 3 bases short and J 7 bases short, with 16 bases between. CDR3 sequence reads: CASSPIRDNSNEQFF. For the CDR3, the DNA is TGTGCCAGCTCACCTATCCGGGACAACTCGAATGAGCAGTTCTTC.

This chain joins TRBV10-1 and TRBJ2-1; TRBD2 matches at 7 bases. The CDR3 covers 16 residues. V dropped 3 bases and J dropped 4; count of bases not matched to a gene: 9. Germline V gene lookup returns CDR1 WNHNN and CDR2 SYGVQD (reference sequence). The CDR3 is CASSDERWRGYNEQFF. CDR3 in DNA: TGCGCCAGCAGTGATGAGAGATGGCGGGGGTACAATGAGCAGTTCTTC.

This clone was seen just once. This chain uses TRBV11-2 with TRBJ1-1, with TRBD1 matching 7 bases. V was pared by 5 bases and J by 7 bases, with 4 bases of the junction left unmatched. CDR3 length: 12 amino acids. From germline, CDR1 is SGHAT and CDR2 FQNNGV. For the CDR3, the DNA is TGTGCCAGCAGCATCGACAGGGATGAAGCTTTCTTT. Translated: CASSIDRDEAFF.

The chain uses TRBV18 and TRBJ1-1; D not certain. Germline CDR1 is KGHSH and CDR2 is LQKENI. Trimming left V 4 bases short and J 1 base short, with 16 bases between. The CDR3 runs to 16 residues. The CDR3: CASSLFPRGANTEAFF. The CDR3 DNA follows: TGTGCCAGCTCACTATTTCCTCGGGGAGCGAACACTGAAGCTTTCTTT.

The rearrangement links TRBV6-5 to TRBJ1-5; TRBD1 might be the D (5 bases). Trimming removed 7 bases at V and 0 bases at J, with 13 bases between. This CDR3 has 15 amino acids. The germline gives CDR1 MNHEY, CDR2 SVGAGI. This chain's CDR3 is CASNFRQNSNQPQHF. The CDR3 DNA reads TGTGCCAGCAACTTTCGACAGAATAGCAATCAGCCCCAGCATTTT.

This chain connects TRBV3-1 (or the pseudogene TRBV3-2) to TRBJ1-1; possibly TRBD1 for D (6 bases). The CDR3 covers 15 residues. Trimming removed 4 bases from V and 2 bases from J, with 14 bases in between. The V gene's germline CDR1 is LGHDT and CDR2 YNNKEL (reference sequence). In DNA form, the CDR3 reads TGTGCCAGCAGCCCCTCGAGCAGGGGCAACACTGAAGCTTTCTTT. The encoded protein is CASSPSSRGNTEAFF.

The CDR3 region is CASSPFPTGVSSYEQYF. The DNA of the CDR3 is TGCGCCAGCAGCCCCTTCCCCACAGGGGTTAGCTCCTACGAGCAGTACTTC. This sequence joins TRBV5-1 and TRBJ2-7; 7 nucleotides match TRBD1. Germline V CDR1 and CDR2: SGHRS, YFSETQ. The ends lost 4 bases at V and 0 bases at J; junction bases unmatched: 13. CDR3 length equals 17 residues.

This chain links TRBV5-4 with TRBJ2-3; 8 bases agree with TRBD2. Looked up from germline, CDR1 is SGHNT and CDR2 is YYREEE (reference sequence). CDR3 length: 15 residues. With V trimmed by 0 bases and J by 3 bases, 3 bases remained unmatched. The CDR3 loop reads CASSLGSGETDTQYF. The CDR3 region has the DNA TGTGCCAGCAGCTTGGGTAGCGGGGAAACAGATACGCAGTATTTT.

The rearrangement links TRBV4-2 to TRBJ2-5, with 9 bases identical to TRBD2. The CDR3 sequence is 15 residues long. The junction had 8 bases not matched to a gene; V was cut back by 4 bases and J by 5 bases. Germline loops: CDR1 LGHNA, CDR2 YNFKEQ. This CDR3 reads CASSPKLAGDETQYF. The CDR3 DNA is TGTGCCAGCAGCCCAAAACTAGCGGGCGACGAGACCCAGTACTTC.

The chain couples TRBV11-2 to TRBJ2-7, with 8 bases that match TRBD1. The CDR3 is made up of 16 amino acids. The V and J ends lost 1 base and 5 bases, in that order; junction bases with no gene match: 10. From germline, CDR1 is SGHAT and CDR2 FQNNGV. The CDR3 loop is CASSLGRTGFSHEQYF. CDR3 in DNA: TGTGCCAGCAGCTTAGGCAGGACAGGGTTTTCACACGAGCAGTACTTC.

The V gene is TRBV12-3 or TRBV12-4, the J gene TRBJ1-2; a weak D match, TRBD1 (5 bases). This CDR3 comprises 13 residues. V shed 7 bases and J shed 8 bases, with 17 bases lying between them. CDR3 residues: CASTPGDQSGYTF. As DNA, the CDR3 is TGTGCCAGCACCCCGGGGGATCAGTCGGGCTACACCTTC.

This chain uses TRBV19 with TRBJ1-5; D is uncertain. This CDR3 comprises 14 residues. Per germline, CDR1 LNHDA and CDR2 SQIVND (reference sequence). Trimming pared 5 bases from V and 5 bases from J, leaving 13 bases between. The CDR3 region is CASSSRSVDQPQHF. The CDR3 nucleotides read TGTGCCAGTAGTTCGAGGTCGGTGGATCAGCCCCAGCATTTT.

The chain uses TRBV7-2 and TRBJ2-3, with D tentatively TRBD1 (5 bases). V shed 6 bases and J shed 0 bases, with 10 bases lying between them. Germline-derived CDR1 and CDR2 are SGHTA and FQGNSA. The CDR3 runs 14 residues. CDR3 sequence reads: CASSGGHSTDTQYF. Here the CDR3 DNA reads TGTGCCAGCAGTGGCGGACATAGCACAGATACGCAGTATTTT. Full variable domain (outside the CDR3, taken from reference TRBV7-2 and TRBJ2-3): GAGVSQSPSNKVTEKGKDVELRCDPISGHTALYWYRQSLGQGLEFLIYFQGNSAPDKSGLPSDRFSAERTGGSVSTLTIQRTQQEDSAVYLCASSGGHSTDTQYFGPGTRLTVL.

This chain uses TRBV6-2 or TRBV6-3 with TRBJ2-5; D uncertain. V was trimmed by 4 bases and J by 3 bases, leaving 12 bases between them. The CDR3 has 14 amino acids. Germline V gene sequence: CDR1 MNHEY, CDR2 SVGEGT. The CDR3 region has the DNA TGTGCCAGCAGTTCACCCTTCCGGGAAGAGACCCAGTACTTC. Translated, it gives CASSSPFREETQYF.

The V call is TRBV19, the J call TRBJ2-1; no firm D call. Germline V gives CDR1 LNHDA, CDR2 SQIVND (reference sequence). Deletions cut 7 bases from V and 9 bases from J, with 19 bases between. The CDR3 is made up of 14 amino acids. The CDR3: CASTKYNSESEQFF. The DNA of the CDR3 is TGTGCCAGTACCAAGTATAACTCCGAAAGTGAGCAGTTCTTC.

This clone was counted between two and nine times. The V and J genes are TRBV7-8 and TRBJ2-7, with D possibly matching TRBD1 (6 bases). V lost 3 bases and J 3 bases, leaving 12 bases between the germline ends. Per germline, CDR1 SGHVS and CDR2 FQNEAQ. The CDR3 covers 14 residues. CDR3 in DNA: TGTGCCAGCAGCTTTCAGGGGATCAACTACGAGCAGTACTTC. Translating gives CASSFQGINYEQYF. Complete variable domain (other parts from reference TRBV7-8 and TRBJ2-7): GAGVSQSPRYKVAKRGQDVALRCDPISGHVSLFWYQQALGQGPEFLTYFQNEAQLDKSGLPSDRFFAERPEGSVSTLKIQRTQQEDSAVYLCASSFQGINYEQYFGPGTRLTVT.

The chain employs TRBV29-1 and TRBJ2-7, with a possible D match to TRBD1 (5 bases). This CDR3 comprises 12 residues. Looked up from germline, CDR1 is SQVTM and CDR2 is ANQGSEA. Trimming cost V 3 bases and J 2 bases, with 8 bases left between them. CDR3 bases: TGCAGCGTTGACCAGGGTCCCTACGAGCAGTACTTC. Its translation is CSVDQGPYEQYF.

The chain has TRBV19 and TRBJ2-1; 7 bases align to TRBD2. This CDR3 comprises 17 residues. From germline, CDR1 is LNHDA and CDR2 SQIVND (reference sequence). Trimming cost V 4 bases and J 4 bases; bases outside gene matches: 13. The CDR3 protein is CASSKWWGGDSYNEQFF. For the CDR3, the DNA is TGTGCCAGTAGTAAATGGTGGGGGGGGGATAGTTACAATGAGCAGTTCTTC.

The CDR3, as DNA: TGTGCCAGCAGCTTGAGGGACAGGGCTTCACCCCTCCACTTT. It translates to CASSLRDRASPLHF. This chain links TRBV7-9 with TRBJ1-6; 9 bases fit TRBD1. In germline, CDR1 is SEHNR, CDR2 FQNEAQ (reference sequence). The V and J ends lost 3 bases and 9 bases, in that order; junction bases with no gene match: 3. This CDR3 comprises 14 residues.

The V and J genes are TRBV7-2 and TRBJ2-7; 13 bases are a match to TRBD2. Trimming removed 4 bases from V and 2 bases from J; junction bases left unmatched: 11. Germline lookup yields CDR1 SGHTA and CDR2 FQGNSA. The CDR3 spans 18 residues. The CDR3 protein is CASSSTLGTSGVTYEQYF. CDR3 DNA: TGTGCCAGCAGCTCGACGCTCGGGACTAGCGGGGTCACCTACGAGCAGTACTTC. Complete variable domain (other parts from reference TRBV7-2 and TRBJ2-7): GAGVSQSPSNKVTEKGKDVELRCDPISGHTALYWYRQSLGQGLEFLIYFQGNSAPDKSGLPSDRFSAERTGGSVSTLTIQRTQQEDSAVYLCASSSTLGTSGVTYEQYFGPGTRLTVT.

The chain recombines TRBV20-1 with TRBJ2-7; D not certain. This CDR3 region has 11 residues. Per germline, CDR1 DFQATT and CDR2 SNEGSKA (reference sequence). Between the trimmed V and J ends, which lost 3 bases and 2 bases, there was a span of 5 bases. This chain's CDR3 is CSARSPYEQYF. For the CDR3, the DNA is TGCAGTGCTAGGAGCCCCTACGAGCAGTACTTC.

The V call is TRBV27, the J call TRBJ2-5; maybe TRBD2 (6 bases). Germline loops: CDR1 MNHEY, CDR2 SMNVEV (reference sequence). CDR3 length equals 14 residues. Trimming cost V 1 base and J 4 bases, with 10 bases left between them. CDR3 region: CASSLLRGGETQYF. CDR3 sequence (DNA): TGTGCCAGCAGTTTATTGCGGGGTGGAGAGACCCAGTACTTC.

This chain joins TRBV19 and TRBJ1-1, with D tentatively TRBD1 (6 bases). Germline V lookup: CDR1 LNHDA, CDR2 SQIVND (reference sequence). The CDR3 extends over 16 amino acids. V was cut by 10 bases and J by 0 bases, with 21 bases left in between. In nucleotides, the CDR3 is TGTGCCACCGCTCCGCGCAGGGGCGGTGTGAACACTGAAGCTTTCTTT. Amino acids: CATAPRRGGVNTEAFF.

The chain uses TRBV12-3 or TRBV12-4 and TRBJ1-2; 8 nucleotides align to TRBD1. The CDR3 covers 12 residues. V lost 7 bases and J lost 8; bases outside the gene matches: 6. CDR3 in DNA: TGTGCCAGCACCAGGGGGCGGGAAGGCTACACCTTC. It encodes CASTRGREGYTF.